This T cell receptor (beta chain) comes out of a study of blood T cell repertoires in COVID-19. The overall study: Some COVID-19 samples were acute and others convalescent; all came from the United States, Italy and Spain. From T cells, B-cell-depleted T cells, or PBMCs came the material, which was cDNA or gDNA.

TCRdb keeps only in-frame clones here, not all; method: immunoSEQ multiplex PCR. The sample has some 160,000 clones; roughly 90% are singletons. The germline V gene encodes CDR1 SNHLY and CDR2 FYNNEI. V lost 7 bases and J lost 3; bases outside the gene matches: 2. The CDR3 covers 13 residues. V gene TRBV2 combines with J gene TRBJ2-3; 9 bases map to TRBD1. This receptor was obtained from a man in his 60s with acute or convalescent COVID-19. The sample consisted of peripheral blood. CDR3 in amino acids: CASNGQGTDTQYF. CDR3 DNA sequence: TGTGCCAGCAATGGACAGGGGACAGATACGCAGTATTTT.